This entry concerns a single TCR beta chain. Per the original methods: Reference gene primers were amplified, and this amplification served to estimate nucleated cell counts. The assay was immunoSEQ multiplex PCR, and TCRdb's table has in-frame clones only and misses some. The DNA gave D and trimming, while V, J and clone size come from that table. The sample has tens of thousands of clones, over 80% seen once; the top ten hold almost 8%. The sample belongs to a study of blood T cell repertoires in COVID-19. The receptor's source is a man aged 45 to 65 with acute or convalescent COVID-19. Material: peripheral blood.

The CDR3 loop reads CASSKLQGPYEQYF. In DNA form, the CDR3 reads TGTGCCAGCTCGAAACTACAGGGGCCCTACGAGCAGTACTTC. The chain carries TRBV19 and TRBJ2-7; 7 bases agree with TRBD1. The ends lost 9 bases at V and 2 bases at J; junction bases unmatched: 10. In germline, CDR1 is LNHDA, CDR2 SQIVND (reference sequence). This CDR3 has 14 residues.